Listed here are 21 T cell receptor beta chains from one sample, sequenced in a study of T-cell reconstitution after alpha-beta-depleted transplantation in children. During its preparation, the TCRbeta library received unique molecular identifiers. TCRdb called the PCR reads again in MiXCR, with one record for every CDR3 protein. The data hold some 450,000 distinct CDR3 sequences, with roughly two fifths observed a single time. The starting material was PBMCs, obtained before TCRalphabeta/CD19-depleted stem cell transplant. The origin of the receptors is a girl aged 2 to 10 with aplastic anemia, due to receive a stem cell transplant.

The genes are TRBV7-2 and TRBJ2-5; the D gene is possibly TRBD2 (6 bases). The V end lost 5 bases, the J end lost 2 bases, and 15 bases lay between the germline ends. The CDR3 consists of 15 residues. Germline V lookup: CDR1 SGHTA, CDR2 FQGNSA. The CDR3 reads CASSPSGGDQETQYF. CDR3 nucleotides: TGTGCCAGCAGCCCATCCGGCGGGGATCAAGAGACCCAGTACTTC.

This clonotype was detected only once. This sequence joins TRBV24-1 and TRBJ1-1; 7 bases are shared with TRBD1. Germline V gene data show CDR1 as KGHDR and CDR2 as SFDVKD. The ends lost 7 bases at V and 0 bases at J; junction bases unmatched: 7. The CDR3 totals 15 residues. The CDR3, as DNA: TGTGCCACCAGAGGGGGGACAGTCATGAACACTGAAGCTTTCTTT. This translates into CATRGGTVMNTEAFF.

V is TRBV5-6 and J is TRBJ2-2, with TRBD2 matching over 7 bases. The CDR3 is 17 amino acids. CDR1 is SGHDT, CDR2 YYEEEE, per germline. Losses at the gene ends were 1 base for V and 0 bases for J; bases not matched to a gene: 6. CDR3 loop: CASSLRRAGANTGELFF. CDR3 DNA: TGTGCCAGCAGCTTGAGGCGGGCGGGAGCGAACACCGGGGAGCTGTTTTTT.

The chain combines TRBV28 with TRBJ2-5; D possibly corresponds to TRBD1 (6 bases). This CDR3 spans 15 amino acids. The V end lost 4 bases, the J end lost 2 bases, and 14 bases lay between the germline ends. Per the germline V gene, CDR1 is MDHEN and CDR2 is SYDVKM. The CDR3 DNA reads TGTGCCAGCAGTTCACCGGGACAACATCAAGAGACCCAGTACTTC. Encoded protein: CASSSPGQHQETQYF. Complete variable domain (other parts from reference TRBV28 and TRBJ2-5): DVKVTQSSRYLVKRTGEKVFLECVQDMDHENMFWYRQDPGLGLRLIYFSYDVKMKEKGDIPEGYSVSREKKERFSLILESASTNQTSMYLCASSSPGQHQETQYFGPGTRLLVL.

Points on this clonotype: Sequence at one end of the junction differs from germline and may be a read error. As DNA, the CDR3 is TGTGCCAGCAGTCCCCAGACAGGAACCAATGTGCAGTTCTTC. Translation: CASSPQTGTNVQFF. This chain connects TRBV28 to TRBJ2-1, with D possibly being TRBD1 (6 bases). CDR1 is MDHEN, CDR2 SYDVKM, per germline. CDR3 length: 14 amino acids. The complete variable domain, with remaining parts taken from reference TRBV28 and TRBJ2-1, reads DVKVTQSSRYLVKRTGEKVFLECVQDMDHENMFWYRQDPGLGLRLIYFSYDVKMKEKGDIPEGYSVSREKKERFSLILESASTNQTSMYLCASSPQTGTNVQFFGPGTRLTVL.

The chain has TRBV10-3 and TRBJ2-7, with 11 bases that match TRBD2. Germline V gene data show CDR1 as ENHRY and CDR2 as SYGVKD. The CDR3 length is 14 residues. With 6 bases clipped from V and 4 bases from J, the junction kept 5 bases outside the gene matches. CDR3 nucleotides: TGTGCCATCAGCCAGGGGACTAGCGGATACGAGCAGTACTTC. The encoded protein is CAISQGTSGYEQYF.

The chain carries TRBV5-1 and TRBJ1-1; possible D gene TRBD1, 5 bases. V lost 1 base and J 4 bases, leaving 17 bases between the germline ends. Germline CDR1 and CDR2: SGHRS and YFSETQ. CDR3 length equals 16 residues. The CDR3: CASSLSSFNGATEAFF. The CDR3 DNA sequence: TGCGCCAGCAGCTTGTCTTCTTTTAATGGGGCCACTGAAGCTTTCTTT.

The chain is built from TRBV10-3 and TRBJ2-1; D is uncertain. The CDR3 length is 13 residues. V was clipped by 2 bases and J by 7 bases, with 9 bases between them. In germline, CDR1 is ENHRY, CDR2 SYGVKD. The CDR3 loop reads CAISEKAWNEQFF. In nucleotides, the CDR3 is TGTGCCATCAGTGAGAAAGCTTGGAATGAGCAGTTCTTC.

The table lists this clonotype with a few counts. V usage is TRBV20-1 and J usage is TRBJ2-1; 11 nucleotides line up with TRBD2. The germline V gene encodes CDR1 DFQATT and CDR2 SNEGSKA (reference sequence). V lost 6 bases, J lost 1 base, and 8 bases stayed unmatched. The CDR3 length is 16 residues. DNA of the CDR3: TGCAGTGCGGAACTAGCGGGAGTCGGATCCTACAATGAGCAGTTCTTC. Its translation is CSAELAGVGSYNEQFF.

The genes are TRBV7-9 and TRBJ1-5; 8 bases fit TRBD1. CDR3 length: 15 residues. J was trimmed by 6 bases and V by 5 bases; bases with no gene match: 9. CDR1 is SEHNR, CDR2 FQNEAQ, per germline (reference sequence). The CDR3 DNA reads as TGTGCCAGCAGCGATGGACAGGGCTCGTCTCAGCCCCAGCATTTT. It yields the protein CASSDGQGSSQPQHF.

The gene calls are TRBV6-1 and TRBJ1-5; D uncertain. Trimming stripped 3 bases from V and 6 bases from J, with 15 bases between. The CDR3 extends over 15 amino acids. Germline V gives CDR1 MNHNS, CDR2 SASEGT. The CDR3 DNA follows: TGTGCCAGCAGTGATTCTTGGAGGGCCGCTCAGCCCCAGCATTTT. As protein: CASSDSWRAAQPQHF.

The chain is built from TRBV20-1 and TRBJ2-7, with 8 bases that match TRBD2. The CDR3 loop spans 13 amino acids. From germline, CDR1 is DFQATT and CDR2 SNEGSKA (reference sequence). V was clipped by 6 bases and J by 3 bases; unmatched bases: 7. The CDR3 DNA follows: TGCAGTGCCACTACGGGGGGGGTCTACGAGCAGTACTTC. It codes for CSATTGGVYEQYF.

This sequence joins TRBV14 and TRBJ2-7; 7 bases map to TRBD1. The V segment lost 1 base and the J segment 2 bases; nucleotides outside the gene matches: 11. Germline CDR1 and CDR2: SGHDN and FVKESK. This CDR3 has 17 amino acids. The CDR3: CASSQGMMDRRPYEQYF. CDR3 DNA sequence: TGTGCCAGCAGCCAAGGGATGATGGACAGGCGACCCTACGAGCAGTACTTC.

The chain links TRBV20-1 to TRBJ2-1; 9 positions agree with TRBD2. The V segment lost 6 bases and the J segment 4 bases; nucleotides outside the gene matches: 4. The germline V gene has CDR1 DFQATT and CDR2 SNEGSKA (reference sequence). CDR3 length equals 13 residues. CDR3 nucleotides: TGCAGTGCACCCGGACTAGCGTACAATGAGCAGTTCTTC. Its protein product is CSAPGLAYNEQFF.

This clonotype turned up a few times. The V gene is TRBV27, the J gene TRBJ1-5; D call uncertain. The CDR3 runs to 14 residues. Trimming took off 2 bases at V and 8 bases at J, with 13 bases between the two ends. CDR1 and CDR2 (germline): MNHEY, SMNVEV (reference sequence). This CDR3 reads CASSLGRGKEPQHF. CDR3 nucleotide sequence: TGTGCCAGCAGTTTAGGACGAGGGAAAGAGCCCCAGCATTTT.

This chain connects TRBV6-8 to TRBJ1-5, with 9 bases that match TRBD1. There are 16 residues in the CDR3. Germline lookup yields CDR1 MNHGY and CDR2 SAAAGT. The ends lost 1 base at V and 6 bases at J; junction bases unmatched: 7. The chain's CDR3 is CASSYFSGQGSQPQHF. The CDR3 DNA follows: TGTGCCAGCAGTTACTTTTCTGGACAGGGGAGTCAGCCCCAGCATTTT.

This chain joins TRBV6-1 and TRBJ1-2; D gene uncertain. Germline V lookup: CDR1 MNHNS, CDR2 SASEGT. V dropped 2 bases and J dropped 8 bases, with 9 bases sitting between them. The CDR3 spans 12 residues. The CDR3 DNA is TGTGCCAGCAGTGAACAGGTGGAAGGCTACACCTTC. Its translation is CASSEQVEGYTF.

The V call is TRBV5-6, the J call TRBJ2-1; 7 bases fit TRBD1. Losses at the gene ends were 2 bases for V and 0 bases for J; bases not matched to a gene: 2. The CDR3 covers 15 residues. Germline V gene data show CDR1 as SGHDT and CDR2 as YYEEEE. CDR3 nucleotides: TGTGCCAGCAGCTTCGACAGGGTCTCCTACAATGAGCAGTTCTTC. Protein sequence: CASSFDRVSYNEQFF.

This sequence joins TRBV20-1 and TRBJ1-6; TRBD1 matches at 7 bases. The CDR3 loop spans 16 amino acids. The ends lost 6 bases at V and 0 bases at J; junction bases unmatched: 8. CDR1 is DFQATT and CDR2 is SNEGSKA in the germline V gene (reference sequence). The DNA for the CDR3 is TGCAGTGCCCTCGGACAGGCCTTCTCCTATAATTCACCCCTCCACTTT. Residues: CSALGQAFSYNSPLHF.

This clonotype was seen a handful of times. This sequence joins TRBV6-5 and TRBJ2-7; no definite D call. The length of the CDR3 is 11 residues. With 8 bases removed from V and 3 bases from J, the gap between germline ends came to 8 bases. In germline, CDR1 is MNHEY, CDR2 SVGAGI. As DNA, the CDR3 is TGTGCCAGCTCAAATGGCTACGAGCAGTACTTC. Its protein is CASSNGYEQYF.

The table lists this clonotype with a few counts. This chain links TRBV18 with TRBJ1-5; 11 bases agree with TRBD1. The CDR3 is 14 residues long. Losses at the gene ends were 6 bases for V and 2 bases for J; bases not matched to a gene: 0. Germline CDR1 is KGHSH and CDR2 is LQKENI. The CDR3 here is CASSGQGGNQPQHF. CDR3 nucleotides: TGTGCCAGCTCGGGACAGGGGGGCAATCAGCCCCAGCATTTT.